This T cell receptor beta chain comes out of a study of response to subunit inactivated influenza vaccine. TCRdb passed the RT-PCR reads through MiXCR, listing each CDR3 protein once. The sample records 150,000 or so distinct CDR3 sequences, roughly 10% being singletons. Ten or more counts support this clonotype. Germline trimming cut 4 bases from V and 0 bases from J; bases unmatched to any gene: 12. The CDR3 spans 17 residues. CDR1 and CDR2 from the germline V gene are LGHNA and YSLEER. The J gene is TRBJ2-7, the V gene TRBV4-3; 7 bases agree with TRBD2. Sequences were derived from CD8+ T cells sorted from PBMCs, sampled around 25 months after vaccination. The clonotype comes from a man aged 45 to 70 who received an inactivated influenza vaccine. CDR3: CASSPGVASGSSYEQYF. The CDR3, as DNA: TGCGCCAGCAGCCCAGGAGTAGCTAGCGGTAGCTCCTACGAGCAGTACTTC.